The rows below give T cell receptor beta chains drawn from one sample of a study of blood T cell repertoires in COVID-19. Sequencing used immunoSEQ multiplex PCR; TCRdb keeps in-frame clones, though not all of them. This table holds around 240,000 clones, about nine tenths found once. The sample was PBMCs or T cells enriched from blood (not recorded which). The receptors come from a man aged 45-60 years who had been exposed to COVID-19. Each CDR3 is given with its conserved first and last residue. The D gene is left open where the match is weak. A row's size may be missing; if present it is once, few, many or a size class.

V gene	D gene	J gene	clone size	CDR3 DNA	CDR3 protein
TRBV6-2/TRBV6-3	TRBD1	TRBJ1-2	.	TGTGCCAGCAGTTACTCTCCGGGACAGGGATTCAATGGCTACACCTTC	CASSYSPGQGFNGYTF
TRBV11-3	TRBD1	TRBJ1-6	.	TGTGCCAGCAGCTCTAGACAGGGCAATTCACCCCTCCACTTT	CASSSRQGNSPLHF
TRBV5-4	TRBD1	TRBJ1-2	few	TGTGCCAGCAGCTCCCCGGGACAGGGGGCAGAGGGCTACACCTTC	CASSSPGQGAEGYTF
TRBV3-1/TRBV3-2	.	TRBJ1-1	.	TGTGCCAGCAGCCAAGAAGGTGGGCGCACTGAAGCTTTCTTT	CASSQEGGRTEAFF
TRBV6-5	TRBD1	TRBJ1-2	.	TGTGCCAGCAGTTACTCGACAGGGAGTGGCTACACCTTC	CASSYSTGSGYTF
TRBV9	TRBD1	TRBJ2-3	.	TGTGCCAGCAGCGTGGCGGGACAGGCTCCAGATACGCAGTATTTT	CASSVAGQAPDTQYF
TRBV4-2	TRBD1	TRBJ2-1	.	TGTGCCAGCAGCTCAAGGGACAGCAGCTCCTACAATGAGCAGTTCTTC	CASSSRDSSSYNEQFF
TRBV5-4	.	TRBJ1-4	.	TGTGCCAGCAGCTTCAGTGCGGGGGGCGAGGGAAAACTGTTTTTT	CASSFSAGGEGKLFF
TRBV5-1	TRBD2	TRBJ2-2	once	TGCGCCAGCAGCTTCATAGCGGGGGGTAACACCGGGGAGCTGTTTTTT	CASSFIAGGNTGELFF
TRBV19	.	TRBJ2-1	.	TGTGCCAGCAGCGGAGGGGCCAACTCTTACAATGAGCAGTTCTTC	CASSGGANSYNEQFF
TRBV5-6	TRBD1	TRBJ1-5	.	TGTGCCAGCAGCTTGGGACAGGGTCAGCCCCAGCATTTT	CASSLGQGQPQHF
TRBV6-1	.	TRBJ1-2	.	TGTGCCAGCAGTGAAATGGGGGCGGGTAACTATGGCTACACCTTC	CASSEMGAGNYGYTF
TRBV5-1	TRBD1	TRBJ2-1	.	TGCGCCAGCAGCTTGGTCCCGGGACAGGGCGTCTTGAAATCGGGGAGGGGATTAAATGAGCAGTTCTTC	CASSLVPGQGVLKSGRGLNEQFF
TRBV5-1	.	TRBJ2-3	.	TGCGCCAGCAGGAGACTGCCGGGTGAGGATACGCAGTATTTT	CASRRLPGEDTQYF
TRBV7-6	TRBD1	TRBJ2-5	few	TGTGCCAGCAGCTCTGGACTCAGGGGGTTGGGAGAGACCCAGTACTTC	CASSSGLRGLGETQYF
TRBV7-2	TRBD1	TRBJ1-2	.	TGTGCCAGCAGCTTTAACAGGGGGCTTGGTTATGGCTACACCTTC	CASSFNRGLGYGYTF
TRBV2	TRBD1	TRBJ1-2	.	TGTGCCAGCAGTTTGACAGGGGGCTACACCTTC	CASSLTGGYTF
TRBV7-2	TRBD1	TRBJ2-7	.	TGTGCCAGCAGCTTAATGTCGGCAGGGGGCGCTTCCCCGCAGTACTTC	CASSLMSAGGASPQYF
TRBV7-9	.	TRBJ1-1	.	TGTGCCAGCAGTCTCCCGGGGGGTTCTGAAGCTTTCTTT	CASSLPGGSEAFF
TRBV4-1	TRBD2	TRBJ2-1	.	TGCGCCAGCAGCCTACCGACTAGCGGGAGGAACAATGAGCAGTTCTTC	CASSLPTSGRNNEQFF
TRBV5-1	.	TRBJ1-1	.	TGCGCCAGCAGCTCACAGGGAGAGGGCACTGAAGCTTTCTTT	CASSSQGEGTEAFF
TRBV3-1/TRBV3-2	.	TRBJ1-6	.	TGTGCCAGCAGCCCCCTAGACAGAGATAATTCACCCCTCCACTTT	CASSPLDRDNSPLHF
TRBV7-2	TRBD2	TRBJ2-1	.	TGTGCCAGCAGCTGGGACCTTGCGGGGGGGCCGAGTGAGCAGTTCTTC	CASSWDLAGGPSEQFF
TRBV5-1	.	TRBJ1-6	.	TGCGCCAGCAGCTTGGCTACAGGGATCAATTCACCCCTCCACTTT	CASSLATGINSPLHF
TRBV3-1/TRBV3-2	TRBD1	TRBJ1-2	.	TGTGCCAGCAGTCTACAGGGGGCACGGTATGGCTACACCTTC	CASSLQGARYGYTF
TRBV27	.	TRBJ1-1	.	TGTGCCAGCAGTTTTGGACAGAACACTGAAGCTTTCTTT	CASSFGQNTEAFF
TRBV5-1	.	TRBJ1-1	.	TGCGCCAGCAGCCCAGATTATAAGGGGTCCGAACCTGAAGCTTTCTTT	CASSPDYKGSEPEAFF
TRBV19	TRBD2	TRBJ2-1	.	TGTGCCAGTCGCGGGACTAGCGGGAGTTTTTACAATGAGCAGTTCTTC	CASRGTSGSFYNEQFF
TRBV28	.	TRBJ1-1	.	TGTGCCAGCAGTTTATGGTCCGTGAACACTGAAGCTTTCTTT	CASSLWSVNTEAFF
TRBV11-2	.	TRBJ2-2	.	TGTGCCAGCAGCTCAGCAGGGGTATCCGGGGAGCTGTTTTTT	CASSSAGVSGELFF
TRBV25-1	TRBD2	TRBJ2-1	.	TGTGCCAGCCGCGACGGGAGGGGTGGTGAGCAGTTCTTC	CASRDGRGGEQFF
TRBV7-8	TRBD2	TRBJ2-1	.	TGTGCCAGCAGCTTTGGAGCTGGACTAGCGGGGGCCCGGAGCTCCTACAATGAGCAGTTCTTC	CASSFGAGLAGARSSYNEQFF
TRBV2	.	TRBJ1-4	.	TGTGCCAGCAGCCTCGGGCCCACAGGCGAAAAACTGTTTTTT	CASSLGPTGEKLFF
TRBV7-9	.	TRBJ1-1	.	TGTGCCAGCAGCTCGACGCGGGCAGGCCTGAACACTGAAGCTTTCTTT	CASSSTRAGLNTEAFF
TRBV28	.	TRBJ2-1	.	TGTGCCAGCAATGCCCTATCATATGAGCAGTTCTTC	CASNALSYEQFF
TRBV27	TRBD2	TRBJ2-7	.	TGTGCCAGCAGTTTACGGGGACTAGCGGGGGGCGGTTCCTACGAGCAGTACTTC	CASSLRGLAGGGSYEQYF
TRBV18	TRBD2	TRBJ2-7	.	TGTGCCAGCTCACCAAGGGCGGGGGGGACCTACGAGCAGTACTTC	CASSPRAGGTYEQYF
TRBV7-9	.	TRBJ1-2	.	TGTGCCAGCAGTCCCTTCGGACAGAAGAACTATGGCTACACCTTC	CASSPFGQKNYGYTF
TRBV24-1	TRBD1	TRBJ2-5	.	TGTGCCACCAGTGATGCCAGGGGGCCAGGGGAGACCCAGTACTTC	CATSDARGPGETQYF
TRBV19	TRBD1	TRBJ2-1	.	TGTGCCAGTAGACCCAGGGGGCAAGTCTATGAGCAGTTCTTC	CASRPRGQVYEQFF
TRBV2	.	TRBJ2-7	.	TGTGCCAGCATCGCAGGGTCCTTCCACGAGCAGTACTTC	CASIAGSFHEQYF